The 9 T cell receptor beta chains given below trace back to one sample, sequenced in a study of T-cell memory formation after mild COVID-19. From the 5' RACE reads, TCRdb called clonotypes with MiXCR, one entry per CDR3 protein. The sample includes 150,000 to 200,000 distinct CDR3 sequences, about 15% of them seen just once. Specimen: PBMCs or a T cell subset sorted from them (not recorded which). The receptors originated from an adult woman who had mild COVID-19 (a few samples of this study predate the infection). Cell type and time point are not known.

The rearrangement uses TRBV20-1 and TRBJ2-5, with D perhaps TRBD1 or TRBD2 (6 bases each). This CDR3 has 14 residues. V dropped 3 bases and J dropped 5 bases, with 16 bases sitting between them. The germline gives CDR1 DFQATT, CDR2 SNEGSKA (reference sequence). CDR3: CSASASGGRETQYF. CDR3 nucleotides: TGCAGTGCTAGCGCGTCCGGGGGCCGGGAGACCCAGTACTTC.

This clonotype appeared a single time. The chain combines TRBV7-9 with TRBJ2-3; 9 bases map to TRBD2. The germline V gene encodes CDR1 SEHNR and CDR2 FQNEAQ (reference sequence). CDR3 length: 16 residues. The V segment lost 5 bases and the J segment 5 bases; nucleotides outside the gene matches: 11. The CDR3 DNA reads TGTGCCAGCAGCATCATAGCGGGAGCGAGAGGAGATACGCAGTATTTT. Amino acids: CASSIIAGARGDTQYF.

This clonotype has at least ten counts. The rearrangement uses TRBV9 and TRBJ2-5, with D unclear. Germline V gene data show CDR1 as SGDLS and CDR2 as YYNGEE. V was clipped by 0 bases and J by 0 bases, with 9 bases between them. This CDR3 is 15 amino acids long. The CDR3 spells CASSVGTMYQETQYF. As DNA, the CDR3 is TGTGCCAGCAGCGTAGGGACCATGTACCAAGAGACCCAGTACTTC.

This clonotype has more than one count but fewer than ten. This rearrangement joins TRBV12-3 or TRBV12-4 to TRBJ2-1; TRBD2 aligns across 10 bases. V dropped 10 bases and J dropped 7; count of bases not matched to a gene: 13. The CDR3 length is 15 residues. The CDR3 protein is CATTLFGLADNEQFF. As DNA, the CDR3 is TGTGCCACCACCCTGTTTGGACTAGCGGATAATGAGCAGTTCTTC.

This chain connects TRBV5-4 to TRBJ1-1, with D possibly matching TRBD1 (6 bases). CDR3 length equals 14 residues. Per germline, CDR1 SGHNT and CDR2 YYREEE (reference sequence). Trimming took 4 bases from V and 0 from J, leaving 10 bases between them. The CDR3 DNA sequence: TGTGCCAGCAGCATCGGACAGTTGAACACTGAAGCTTTCTTT. Amino acid sequence: CASSIGQLNTEAFF.

Only a few counts were recorded for this clonotype. This chain connects TRBV7-9 to TRBJ2-2, with 9 nucleotides matching TRBD2. Trimming at V came to 10 bases and at J to 4 bases, leaving 10 bases not matched to a gene. Germline V lookup: CDR1 SEHNR, CDR2 FQNEAQ (reference sequence). CDR3 length: 15 residues. CDR3 sequence: CATTLAGDGTGELFF. CDR3 sequence (DNA): TGTGCCACGACCTTAGCGGGGGATGGCACCGGGGAGCTGTTTTTT.

The gene calls are TRBV5-1 and TRBJ1-1; D unclear. CDR1 is SGHRS, CDR2 YFSETQ, per germline. The length of the CDR3 is 14 residues. The ends were cut back, 0 bases at V and 0 bases at J, with 6 bases in the middle. This CDR3 reads CASSLGEMNTEAFF. The CDR3 DNA follows: TGCGCCAGCAGCTTGGGGGAGATGAACACTGAAGCTTTCTTT.

The rearrangement joins TRBV12-3 or TRBV12-4 to TRBJ1-1; 10 positions agree with TRBD1. The V segment lost 4 bases and the J segment 4 bases; nucleotides outside the gene matches: 6. The CDR3 contains 15 residues. This chain's CDR3 is CASSSDRGLITEAFF. CDR3 sequence (DNA): TGTGCCAGCAGTTCAGACAGGGGGCTTATCACTGAAGCTTTCTTT.

This clonotype was observed a few times. This chain connects TRBV24-1 to TRBJ2-3; D uncertain. V was clipped by 1 base and J by 0 bases, with 10 bases between them. The CDR3 contains 16 residues. CDR1 and CDR2 from the germline V gene are KGHDR and SFDVKD. This CDR3 reads CATSDFTDASTDTQYF. The CDR3 DNA follows: TGTGCCACCAGTGATTTTACAGACGCTAGCACAGATACGCAGTATTTT.